One sample yielded the 4 T cell receptor beta chains listed below, sequenced in a study of T cells in Graves' hyperthyroidism and ophthalmopathy. There were TCR beta CDR3 regions amplified from RNA transcripts. Initially, a first-round RT-PCR of the TCR CDR3 employed the HTBI primer set. TCRdb reprocessed the multiplex PCR reads with MiXCR, giving one entry per CDR3 protein. The data show hundreds of thousands of distinct CDR3 sequences, 14% seen once. Sequenced: blood. The receptors derive from a woman younger than 35 with Graves' hyperthyroidism.

This clonotype has at least ten counts. The genes are TRBV9 and TRBJ1-1; D is unresolved. The CDR3 has 14 amino acids. The V and J ends lost 2 bases and 0 bases respectively, with 8 bases between them. Germline assignment: CDR1 SGDLS and CDR2 YYNGEE. The CDR3 region has the DNA TGTGCCAGCAGCGTGGAGCCAATGAACACTGAAGCTTTCTTT. It specifies CASSVEPMNTEAFF.

The J gene is TRBJ1-3, the V gene TRBV7-2; D gene uncertain. V lost 0 bases and J 0 bases, leaving 3 bases between the germline ends. Germline CDR1 is SGHTA and CDR2 is FQGNSA. The CDR3 covers 14 residues. CDR3 nucleotide sequence: TGTGCCAGCAGCTTAGCCATCTCTGGAAACACCATATATTTT. Residues: CASSLAISGNTIYF. Complete variable domain (other parts from reference TRBV7-2 and TRBJ1-3): GAGVSQSPSNKVTEKGKDVELRCDPISGHTALYWYRQSLGQGLEFLIYFQGNSAPDKSGLPSDRFSAERTGGSVSTLTIQRTQQEDSAVYLCASSLAISGNTIYFGEGSWLTVV.

This clonotype was seen a handful of times. The chain uses TRBV28 and TRBJ2-1; weak D call: TRBD1 (5 bases). Germline CDR1 is MDHEN and CDR2 is SYDVKM. This CDR3 is 13 amino acids long. Trimming removed 5 bases at V and 5 bases at J, with 10 bases between. The CDR3 sequence: CASSIDRNNEQFF. The DNA for the CDR3 is TGTGCCAGCAGTATAGACAGAAACAATGAGCAGTTCTTC.

This clonotype occurred a few times. This may be a read error, as it is one base from a much larger clone. The rearrangement joins TRBV28 to TRBJ1-1; no clear D. The V end lost 6 bases, the J end lost 0 bases, and 5 bases lay between the germline ends. Germline V gene data show CDR1 as MDHEN and CDR2 as SYDVKM. The length of the CDR3 is 12 residues. The CDR3 reads CASRLMNTEAFF. DNA of the CDR3: TGTGCCAGCAGGCTGATGAACACTGAAGCTTTCTTT. The full variable domain, rest sourced from reference TRBV28 and TRBJ1-1, is DVKVTQSSRYLVKRTGEKVFLECVQDMDHENMFWYRQDPGLGLRLIYFSYDVKMKEKGDIPEGYSVSREKKERFSLILESASTNQTSMYLCASRLMNTEAFFGQGTRLTVV.